This T cell receptor beta chain comes out of a study of radiation and T cells in renal cell carcinoma. Study-wide results and caveats: No pretreatment tumor biopsies were available for baseline clonotypes.

Concerning this clone itself: Its antigen is unknown.

Method: immunoSEQ multiplex PCR; TCRdb's copy keeps in-frame clones and lacks some. The data contain 100,000 to 150,000 clones, 81% of them seen just once; the ten biggest clones take up 1.5% to 2%. Trimming pared 4 bases from V and 2 bases from J, leaving 9 bases between. CDR3 length: 13 amino acids. Germline V gene lookup returns CDR1 PRHDT and CDR2 FYEKMQ (reference sequence). The time point was: blood 2 weeks post-SBRT. Specified treatment: 15 Gy SBRT to primary tumor, nephrectomy 4 weeks later. The chain has TRBV13 and TRBJ2-7; D not resolved. The sequence was collected from a woman aged 55-69 years with renal cell carcinoma. The specimen was blood, collected from a patient whose treatment included radiotherapy and nephrectomy. CDR3 region: CASSSDGPYEQYF. The DNA for the CDR3 is TGTGCCAGCAGCTCGGACGGACCCTACGAGCAGTACTTC.